Listed here are 11 T cell receptor beta chains from one sample, sequenced in a study of CD8 T cell repertoires and HIV-1 epitope variants. No cognate antigen is known for these TCRs. Libraries were prepared by immunoSEQ multiplex PCR; TCRdb keeps only in-frame clonotypes and omits some of them. The sample lists about 5,000 clones, about 62% occurring once. The sequencing sample was made of cultured CD8+ T cells derived from PBMCs. The receptor set was obtained from a male donor with HIV.

The chain couples TRBV27 to TRBJ2-1; D possibly corresponds to TRBD1 (6 bases). V shed 6 bases and J shed 0 bases, with 15 bases lying between them. The CDR3 loop spans 16 amino acids. Germline V gene sequence: CDR1 MNHEY, CDR2 SMNVEV (reference sequence). The CDR3 sequence: CASSIQGLSSYNEQFF. In DNA, the CDR3 is TGTGCCAGCAGCATACAGGGCCTGAGCTCCTACAATGAGCAGTTCTTC.

The CDR3 region is CASSRGSNTGELFF. CDR3 in DNA: TGTGCCAGCAGCAGGGGTTCGAACACCGGGGAGCTGTTTTTT. The V gene is TRBV27, the J gene TRBJ2-2; D possibly corresponds to TRBD1 (6 bases). V gave up 6 bases and J gave up 0 bases, with 8 bases separating them. The CDR3 has 14 amino acids. Germline V gives CDR1 MNHEY, CDR2 SMNVEV (reference sequence).

The V call is TRBV6-5, the J call TRBJ1-1; D is ambiguous. Trimming took off 2 bases at V and 4 bases at J, with 17 bases between the two ends. The CDR3 has 16 residues. The germline CDR1 and CDR2 sequences are MNHEY and SVGAGI. CDR3 coding DNA: TGTGCCAGCAGTTACAACGCCTTCGGGCCAGCCACTGAAGCTTTCTTT. It translates to CASSYNAFGPATEAFF.

The genes are TRBV2 and TRBJ2-2, with unresolved D. Germline V gene sequence: CDR1 SNHLY, CDR2 FYNNEI. Trimming pared 6 bases from V and 3 bases from J, leaving 8 bases between. The CDR3 length is 13 residues. CDR3 DNA: TGTGCCAGCAGGCAGGACGACACCGGGGAGCTGTTTTTT. Protein product: CASRQDDTGELFF.

This clone was observed a few times. The CDR3 DNA reads TGTGCCAGCAGCCCCATGCGAGGTTCCTCCTACGAGCAGTACTTC. Its translation: CASSPMRGSSYEQYF. This chain uses TRBV16 with TRBJ2-7, with no clear D. With 4 bases removed from V and 0 bases from J, the gap between germline ends came to 13 bases. CDR3 size: 15 residues. Germline-derived CDR1 and CDR2 are KGHSY and FQNENV.

This clone was seen only a few times. V and J are TRBV9 and TRBJ2-3; TRBD1 might be the D (6 bases). The CDR3 runs 18 residues. From germline, CDR1 is SGDLS and CDR2 YYNGEE. Trimming shortened V by 4 bases and J by 4 bases, and 25 bases separated the two germline ends. The CDR3 spells CASSMPGPGQISADTQYF. Here the CDR3 DNA reads TGTGCCAGCAGCATGCCCGGTCCCGGACAGATATCTGCAGATACGCAGTATTTT.

The chain couples TRBV5-4 to TRBJ2-5, with 9 bases fitting TRBD1. Losses at the gene ends were 0 bases for V and 4 bases for J; bases not matched to a gene: 7. CDR1 SGHNT and CDR2 YYREEE come from the germline V gene (reference sequence). The CDR3 has 16 residues. The CDR3 nucleotides read TGTGCCAGCAGCTTGGTTTTCGCGGACAGGGGAGAGACCCAGTACTTC. Translation gives CASSLVFADRGETQYF.

This chain connects TRBV28 to TRBJ2-1; tentative D call: TRBD2 (5 bases). The V gene lost 3 bases and the J gene lost 5 bases, with 11 bases spanning the gap. Germline CDR1 and CDR2: MDHEN and SYDVKM. This CDR3 contains 14 residues. The CDR3 loop is CASSFFGSNNEQFF. The CDR3 coding sequence is TGTGCCAGCAGTTTTTTTGGGAGCAACAATGAGCAGTTCTTC.

The V call is TRBV27, the J call TRBJ2-4; tentative D call: TRBD2 (6 bases). CDR1 and CDR2 from the germline V gene are MNHEY and SMNVEV (reference sequence). V lost 2 bases, J lost 7 bases, and 21 bases lay in between. This CDR3 is 17 amino acids long. CDR3 amino acids: CASSLLTTGRDSNIQYF. The CDR3 DNA follows: TGTGCCAGCAGTTTACTCACCACCGGACGGGACTCGAACATTCAGTACTTC.

The rearrangement links TRBV7-9 to TRBJ1-2; tentatively, D is TRBD1 (5 bases). Germline V gene sequence: CDR1 SEHNR, CDR2 FQNEAQ (reference sequence). Trimming removed 4 bases from V and 3 bases from J, with 9 bases in between. The CDR3 extends over 13 amino acids. The CDR3: CASSYLTDYGYTF. The CDR3 DNA reads TGTGCCAGCAGCTACTTGACAGACTATGGCTACACCTTC.

This chain connects TRBV11-2 to TRBJ2-7, with 9 bases that match TRBD2. The CDR3 has 15 residues. V was clipped by 3 bases and J by 5 bases; unmatched bases: 8. CDR1 SGHAT and CDR2 FQNNGV come from the germline V gene. CDR3 nucleotides: TGTGCCAGCAGCTTGACTAGCGGCTTTAGAGACGAGCAGTACTTC. Translated, it gives CASSLTSGFRDEQYF.